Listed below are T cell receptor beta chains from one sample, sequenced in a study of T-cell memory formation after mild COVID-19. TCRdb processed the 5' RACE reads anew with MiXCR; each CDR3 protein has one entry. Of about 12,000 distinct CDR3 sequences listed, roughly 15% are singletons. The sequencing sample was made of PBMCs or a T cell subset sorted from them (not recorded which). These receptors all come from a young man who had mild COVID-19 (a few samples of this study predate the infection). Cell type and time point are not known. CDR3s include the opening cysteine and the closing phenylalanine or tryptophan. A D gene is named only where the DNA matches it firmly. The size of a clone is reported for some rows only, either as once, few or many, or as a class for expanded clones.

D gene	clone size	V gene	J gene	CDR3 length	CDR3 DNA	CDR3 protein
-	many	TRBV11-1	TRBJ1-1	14	TGTGCCAGCAGCTTCGGGACGGCGAACACTGAAGCTTTCTTT	CASSFGTANTEAFF
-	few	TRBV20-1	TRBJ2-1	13	TGCAGTGCTAGCAGGGTCTCCTACAATGAGCAGTTCTTC	CSASRVSYNEQFF
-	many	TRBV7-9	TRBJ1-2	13	TGTGCCAGCAGCTTAGCCGCGGGCTATGGCTACACCTTC	CASSLAAGYGYTF
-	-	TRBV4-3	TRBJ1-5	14	TGCGCCAGCAGCCAAGAACAGGGTTATCAGCCCCAGCATTTT	CASSQEQGYQPQHF
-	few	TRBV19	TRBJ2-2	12	TGTGCCGCGGGGCGCGGACCCGGGGAGCTGTTTTTT	CAAGRGPGELFF
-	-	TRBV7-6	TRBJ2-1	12	TGTGCCAGCAGCCAGCATGGGACTGAGCAGTTCTTC	CASSQHGTEQFF
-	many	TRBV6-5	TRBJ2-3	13	TGTGCCAGCAGTTACTCGACCGCGGATACGCAGTATTTT	CASSYSTADTQYF
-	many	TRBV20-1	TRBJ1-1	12	TGCACTTTATGGACAGTGAACACTGAAGCTTTCTTT	CTLWTVNTEAFF
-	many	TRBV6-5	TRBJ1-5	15	TGTGCCAGCAGCCCGGTGACATATAGCAATCAGCCCCAGCATTTT	CASSPVTYSNQPQHF
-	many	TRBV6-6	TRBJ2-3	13	TGTGCCAGCACTACAGGGTATGCAGATACGCAGTATTTT	CASTTGYADTQYF
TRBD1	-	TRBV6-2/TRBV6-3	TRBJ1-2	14	TGTGCCAGCAGCCTAGGGACAGGCTACTATGGCTACACCTTC	CASSLGTGYYGYTF
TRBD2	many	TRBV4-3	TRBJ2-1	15	TGCGCCAGCAGCCAAGAACCTAGCGGGTACAATGAGCAGTTCTTC	CASSQEPSGYNEQFF
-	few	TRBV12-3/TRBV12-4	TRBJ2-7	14	TGTGCCAGCAGCCCGGGACACCACTCCTACGAGCAGTACTTC	CASSPGHHSYEQYF
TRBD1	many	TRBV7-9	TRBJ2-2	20	TGTGCCAGCAGCCGTCTCGGGACAGGGAATAACCTGCAGAACACCGGGGAGCTGTTTTTT	CASSRLGTGNNLQNTGELFF
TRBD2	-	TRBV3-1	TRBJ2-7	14	TGTGCCAGCAGCCGGGGGACTAGCGGTCGGGAGCAGTACTTC	CASSRGTSGREQYF
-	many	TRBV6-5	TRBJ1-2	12	TGTGCCAGCAGTTACGGAGGGTATGGCTACACCTTC	CASSYGGYGYTF
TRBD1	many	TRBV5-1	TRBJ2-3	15	TGCGCCAGCAGCTGGGGACAGGGGCGGGCAGATACGCAGTATTTT	CASSWGQGRADTQYF
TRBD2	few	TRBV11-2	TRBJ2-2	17	TGTGCCAGCAGCTTAGATCCGGGGAGGGTGAGCACCGGGGAGCTGTTTTTT	CASSLDPGRVSTGELFF
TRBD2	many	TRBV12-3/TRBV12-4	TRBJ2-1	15	TGTGCCAGCATTCTCCGGGCTAGCGGCTACAATGAGCAGTTCTTC	CASILRASGYNEQFF
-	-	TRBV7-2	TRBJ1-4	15	TGTGCCAGCAGCCCGCTGGGGGGGCTTAATGAAAAACTGTTTTTT	CASSPLGGLNEKLFF
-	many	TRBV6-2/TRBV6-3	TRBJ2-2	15	TGTGCCAGCAGCCTCCTGGGGTCGGACACCGGGGAGCTGTTTTTT	CASSLLGSDTGELFF
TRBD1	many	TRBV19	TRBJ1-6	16	TGTGCCAGTAGTATAGATCTGGGACAGGGTTGGTCACCCCTCCACTTT	CASSIDLGQGWSPLHF
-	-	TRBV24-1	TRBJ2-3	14	TGTGCCACCAGTGATAGGGGGAGCCCAGATACGCAGTATTTT	CATSDRGSPDTQYF
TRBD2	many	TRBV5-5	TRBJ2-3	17	TGTGCCAGCAGCTTGATGACTAGCGGGGACAGCACAGATACGCAGTATTTT	CASSLMTSGDSTDTQYF
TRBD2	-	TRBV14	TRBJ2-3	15	TGTGCCAGCAGCCCGGGGGGGTACAGCACAGATACGCAGTATTTT	CASSPGGYSTDTQYF
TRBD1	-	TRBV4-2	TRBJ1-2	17	TGTGCCAGCAGCACCCTGACAGGGGCCAGGGGCAACTATGGCTACACCTTC	CASSTLTGARGNYGYTF
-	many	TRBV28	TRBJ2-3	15	TGTGCCAGCAGCCGCCTTGCAGAATACACAGATACGCAGTATTTT	CASSRLAEYTDTQYF